This T cell receptor beta chain derives from a study of control samples from healthy donors and cancer patients. Method: immunoSEQ multiplex PCR; TCRdb's copy keeps in-frame clones and lacks some. The sample lists around 200,000 clones, 80% to 95% occurring once. The sequence derives from a man younger than 35 in good health. Sequenced input: blood.

The CDR3, as DNA: TGCGCCAGCAGCTTCGACAGGGGGAAAAACACTGAAGCTTTCTTT. The encoded protein is CASSFDRGKNTEAFF. The chain couples TRBV5-1 to TRBJ1-1, with 9 bases aligning to TRBD1. CDR3 length: 15 residues. The V segment lost 2 bases and the J segment 2 bases; nucleotides outside the gene matches: 4. Germline V CDR1 and CDR2: SGHRS, YFSETQ. The whole variable domain, filled in from reference TRBV5-1 and TRBJ1-1, reads KAGVTQTPRYLIKTRGQQVTLSCSPISGHRSVSWYQQTPGQGLQFLFEYFSETQRNKGNFPGRFSGRQFSNSRSEMNVSTLELGDSALYLCASSFDRGKNTEAFFGQGTRLTVV.